Below, 10 T cell receptor beta chains from the same sample are listed, as sequenced in a study of cytomegalovirus exposure and HLA in healthy donors. In the PCR, 60 Vbeta and 13 Jbeta primers were used. Data came from immunoSEQ multiplex PCR; TCRdb stores just in-frame clones and leaves some out. The table records approximately 120,000 clones, approximately 80% of them present only once. The sequencing sample was made of PBMCs. Receptor source: a man in his forties or fifties in good health and CMV-seronegative.

The V call is TRBV7-3, the J call TRBJ2-3; possibly TRBD1 for D (6 bases). V shed 3 bases and J shed 2 bases, with 15 bases lying between them. The CDR3 is made up of 16 amino acids. Germline V lookup: CDR1 SGHTA, CDR2 FQGTGA. CDR3 nucleotide sequence: TGTGCCAGCAGCTTGGGGCCCGGACAGCTCACAGATACGCAGTATTTT. This codes for CASSLGPGQLTDTQYF.

V is TRBV4-2 and J is TRBJ1-1; a possible D gene is TRBD1 (5 bases). The CDR3 extends over 12 amino acids. Germline CDR1 LGHNA, CDR2 YNFKEQ. Between the trimmed V and J ends, which lost 4 bases and 11 bases, there was a span of 14 bases. CDR3 sequence reads: CASSPGQGSAFF. CDR3 bases: TGTGCCAGCAGCCCTGGGCAGGGCTCGGCTTTCTTT.

The chain couples TRBV27 to TRBJ2-7; TRBD2 matches at 8 bases. CDR3 length equals 14 residues. CDR1 MNHEY and CDR2 SMNVEV come from the germline V gene (reference sequence). V lost 2 bases and J lost 2; bases outside the gene matches: 2. CDR3 loop: CASSLNGGAYEQYF. Written as DNA, the CDR3 is TGTGCCAGCAGTTTAAACGGGGGGGCCTACGAGCAGTACTTC.

The rearrangement uses TRBV7-2 and TRBJ2-3; D may be TRBD1 (5 bases). Deletions cut 2 bases from V and 5 bases from J, with 8 bases between. CDR1 is SGHTA, CDR2 FQGNSA, per germline. This CDR3 has 13 residues. In nucleotides, the CDR3 is TGTGCCAGCAGCTTATGGACACTAGATACGCAGTATTTT. This encodes CASSLWTLDTQYF.

The rearrangement links TRBV18 to TRBJ2-7, with a possible D match to TRBD2 (6 bases). V lost 5 bases, J lost 3 bases, and 11 bases lay in between. The CDR3 contains 13 residues. CDR1 and CDR2 from the germline V gene are KGHSH and LQKENI. CDR3 residues: CASSAGQIYEQYF. The CDR3 DNA is TGTGCCAGCTCAGCGGGGCAAATCTACGAGCAGTACTTC.

CDR3 nucleotides: TGTGCCAGCAGACGGACAGGGGGCTCGGATGGCTACACCTTC. Translated: CASRRTGGSDGYTF. The V and J genes are TRBV27 and TRBJ1-2; 11 nucleotides align to TRBD1. V trimming: 6 bases; J trimming: 6 bases; junction bases outside the gene matches: 6. CDR1 is MNHEY and CDR2 is SMNVEV in the germline V gene (reference sequence). CDR3 size: 14 residues.

This clone was observed once. This sequence joins TRBV7-2 and TRBJ2-7, with 7 bases fitting TRBD1. The germline V gene has CDR1 SGHTA and CDR2 FQGNSA. Trimming at V came to 7 bases and at J to 2 bases, leaving 5 bases not matched to a gene. This CDR3 has 13 residues. CDR3 region: CASNRGGAYEQYF. The CDR3 DNA sequence: TGTGCCAGCAACCGAGGGGGCGCCTACGAGCAGTACTTC.

This sequence joins TRBV2 and TRBJ1-6; D call uncertain. Germline V gene lookup returns CDR1 SNHLY and CDR2 FYNNEI. V was pared by 1 base and J by 7 bases, with 11 bases between. This CDR3 comprises 15 residues. CDR3 amino acids: CASSEGATRNSPLHF. CDR3 sequence (DNA): TGTGCCAGCAGTGAAGGGGCAACCCGGAATTCACCCCTCCACTTT.

The J gene is TRBJ2-7, the V gene TRBV28; D gene unclear. CDR1 and CDR2 (germline): MDHEN, SYDVKM. The CDR3 covers 12 residues. With 3 bases removed from V and 3 bases from J, the gap between germline ends came to 6 bases. Here the CDR3 reads CASSFPDYEQYF. DNA of the CDR3: TGTGCCAGCAGTTTCCCAGACTACGAGCAGTACTTC.

The chain links TRBV10-3 to TRBJ1-3; TRBD1 matches at 7 bases. The trim removed 8 bases at V and 1 base at J, leaving 5 bases unmatched. The germline gives CDR1 ENHRY, CDR2 SYGVKD. The CDR3 extends over 14 amino acids. The CDR3 reads CAISGTASGNTIYF. DNA for the CDR3: TGTGCCATCTCCGGGACAGCTTCTGGAAACACCATATATTTT.